This section outlines one T cell receptor (beta chain) sequence together with its context. The data are from a study of monozygotic twins with inflammatory bowel disease. Amplification of TCRalpha and TCRbeta cDNA involved two nested PCRs that ran for around 15 and 10 cycles. TCRdb re-called the 5' RACE reads; every CDR3 protein appears as one record, without DNA. Its table records a few hundred thousand distinct CDR3 sequences. No T cells were sorted before total RNA was taken from whole blood. The germline gives CDR1 SGDLS, CDR2 YYNGEE. The CDR3 is made up of 15 amino acids. The chain carries TRBV9 and TRBJ2-7; the D call from TCRdb, TRBD2, cannot be confirmed without DNA. Sequenced input: blood. The receptor's source is a human donor with ulcerative colitis or Crohn's disease, or a healthy co-twin of an affected twin (not recorded which). CDR3 in amino acids: CASSSRDGFTYEQYF.